This T cell receptor (beta chain) was sequenced in a study of radiotherapy plus CTLA-4 blockade in lung cancer. TCRdb's copy holds only in-frame clones and misses some; the assay was immunoSEQ multiplex PCR. The sample contains some 35,000 clones, 75% to 90% of which appear only once. The ends were cut back, 0 bases at V and 3 bases at J, with 9 bases in the middle. CDR1 is SGDLS and CDR2 is YYNGEE in the germline V gene. The CDR3 contains 14 residues. The chain employs TRBV9 and TRBJ1-1; possible D gene TRBD1, 5 bases. The starting material was peripheral blood, obtained from a patient treated with radiotherapy plus ipilimumab. The receptor's source is a human donor with non-small cell lung cancer who had stable disease on radiotherapy plus ipilimumab. The CDR3 protein is CASSVVRGYTEAFF. CDR3 coding DNA: TGTGCCAGCAGCGTAGTTCGGGGGTACACTGAAGCTTTCTTT.